Shown below are 6 T cell receptor beta chains from a single sample sequenced in a study of blood T cell repertoires in COVID-19. Produced via immunoSEQ multiplex PCR; TCRdb's table is partial and in-frame only. The repertoire has 70,000 or so clones, 75% to 90% of them found once; the top ten carry more than 2.5%. The material sequenced was peripheral blood. Every receptor here comes from a man at least 80 years old with active or convalescent COVID-19.

The rearrangement links TRBV4-3 to TRBJ2-1, with 12 bases lining up with TRBD2. Germline CDR1 reads LGHNA; CDR2 reads YSLEER. The CDR3 sequence is 17 residues long. J gave up 5 bases and V 0 bases, and 5 bases lay outside the gene matches. The DNA for the CDR3 is TGCGCCAGCAGCCAAGAAGGACTAGCGGGAAGAGACAATGAGCAGTTCTTC. Its translation: CASSQEGLAGRDNEQFF.

The chain combines TRBV7-8 with TRBJ2-1; D may be TRBD2 (6 bases). This CDR3 spans 15 amino acids. Germline CDR1 is SGHVS and CDR2 is FQNEAQ. V was pared by 3 bases and J by 0 bases, with 9 bases between. CDR3 protein: CASSFRETSYNEQFF. The CDR3 bases are TGTGCCAGCAGCTTCCGGGAGACCTCCTACAATGAGCAGTTCTTC.

The J gene is TRBJ2-7, the V gene TRBV18; TRBD2 matches 9 bases. The CDR3 has 16 residues. Germline trimming cut 2 bases from V and 2 bases from J; bases unmatched to any gene: 7. In germline, CDR1 is KGHSH, CDR2 LQKENI. For the CDR3, the DNA is TGTGCCAGCTCACCATACGACTTAGCGGGAGCCTACGAGCAGTACTTC. Translated, it gives CASSPYDLAGAYEQYF.

As concerns this clone: Distinct nucleotide sequences in the sample also encode this CDR3. CDR3 bases: TGTGCCACCAGCAGAGATCGGTACGAGCAGTACTTC. The encoded protein is CATSRDRYEQYF. The chain uses TRBV15 and TRBJ2-7; D call uncertain. Trimming pared 0 bases from V and 4 bases from J, leaving 4 bases between. CDR3 length: 12 residues. CDR1 is LNHNV and CDR2 is YYDKDF in the germline V gene (reference sequence).

This sequence joins TRBV7-9 and TRBJ1-6, with 11 bases aligning to TRBD1. The CDR3 totals 17 residues. V shed 3 bases and J 0 bases; nucleotides not matched to a gene: 1. Germline CDR1 and CDR2: SEHNR and FQNEAQ (reference sequence). The chain's CDR3 is CASSFGTGGSYNSPLHF. The CDR3 coding sequence is TGTGCCAGCAGCTTTGGGACAGGGGGCTCCTATAATTCACCCCTCCACTTT.

The chain recombines TRBV7-6 with TRBJ2-2; the match to TRBD2 covers 8 bases. V trimming: 1 base; J trimming: 4 bases; junction bases outside the gene matches: 5. The CDR3 spans 16 residues. Germline CDR1 SGHVS, CDR2 FNYEAQ. The CDR3: CASSLGFSGTTGELFF. CDR3 coding DNA: TGTGCCAGCAGCTTAGGTTTTAGCGGGACCACCGGGGAGCTGTTTTTT.